Listed below are T cell receptor beta chains from one sample, sequenced in a study of blood T cell repertoires in COVID-19. The repertoire was sequenced with immunoSEQ multiplex PCR; TCRdb's copy has only in-frame clones and lacks some. The sample consists of fewer than 350,000 clones, approximately 85% of them appearing once. Sequencing input: peripheral blood. Receptors were obtained from a human donor in a cohort sampled during active COVID-19. The CDR3 runs from the conserved cysteine through the conserved F or W. Fields, in order: clone size, J gene, V gene, D gene, CDR3 protein, CDR3 DNA. A D gene is named only where the DNA matches it firmly. Not all rows give a size; the values are once, few, many and, for expanded clones, a class.

clone_size: NA; j_call: TRBJ1-2; v_call: TRBV6-1; d_call: TRBD1; cdr3_aa: CASSVIGGQGSGSGYGYTF; cdr3_nt: TGTGCCAGCAGTGTGATCGGGGGACAGGGTTCGGGTTCGGGCTATGGCTACACCTTC
clone_size: NA; j_call: TRBJ1-6; v_call: TRBV30; d_call: NA; cdr3_aa: CAWSVLFGPGVSPLHF; cdr3_nt: TGTGCCTGGAGTGTACTCTTCGGACCGGGGGTATCACCCCTCCACTTT
clone_size: once; j_call: TRBJ2-2; v_call: TRBV6-4; d_call: TRBD1; cdr3_aa: CASSRTGTANTGELFF; cdr3_nt: TGTGCCAGCAGCAGAACCGGGACAGCGAACACCGGGGAGCTGTTTTTT
clone_size: NA; j_call: TRBJ2-2; v_call: TRBV27; d_call: NA; cdr3_aa: CASSFLVGGVGELFF; cdr3_nt: TGTGCCAGCAGTTTCTTGGTAGGGGGAGTCGGGGAGCTGTTTTTT
clone_size: NA; j_call: TRBJ1-2; v_call: TRBV5-4; d_call: TRBD1; cdr3_aa: CASSLTGAANYGYTF; cdr3_nt: TGTGCCAGCAGCCTTACAGGGGCCGCTAACTATGGCTACACCTTC
clone_size: NA; j_call: TRBJ1-5; v_call: TRBV3-1/TRBV3-2; d_call: TRBD1; cdr3_aa: CASSQAGQGNQPQHF; cdr3_nt: TGTGCCAGCAGCCAAGCGGGACAGGGCAATCAGCCCCAGCATTTT
clone_size: NA; j_call: TRBJ2-5; v_call: TRBV3-1/TRBV3-2; d_call: NA; cdr3_aa: CASSQDFQETQYF; cdr3_nt: TGTGCCAGCAGCCAAGACTTCCAAGAGACCCAGTACTTC
clone_size: NA; j_call: TRBJ2-7; v_call: TRBV7-9; d_call: TRBD2; cdr3_aa: CASLAGNYEQYF; cdr3_nt: TGTGCCAGCCTAGCGGGAAACTACGAGCAGTACTTC
clone_size: NA; j_call: TRBJ1-6; v_call: TRBV2; d_call: TRBD1; cdr3_aa: CASRGETDRADSPLHF; cdr3_nt: TGTGCCAGCAGAGGAGAAACGGACAGGGCGGACTCACCCCTCCACTTT
clone_size: NA; j_call: TRBJ2-1; v_call: TRBV19; d_call: NA; cdr3_aa: CASSIGRGKPYNEQFF; cdr3_nt: TGTGCCAGTAGTATAGGACGGGGGAAGCCTTACAATGAGCAGTTCTTC
clone_size: NA; j_call: TRBJ2-1; v_call: TRBV29-1; d_call: NA; cdr3_aa: CSVAEGATLNEQFF; cdr3_nt: TGCAGCGTTGCGGAGGGGGCGACCCTCAATGAGCAGTTCTTC
clone_size: NA; j_call: TRBJ1-2; v_call: TRBV19; d_call: TRBD1; cdr3_aa: CASSIGTGDGYTF; cdr3_nt: TGTGCCAGTAGTATTGGGACAGGGGATGGCTACACCTTC
clone_size: NA; j_call: TRBJ1-1; v_call: TRBV6-6; d_call: TRBD1; cdr3_aa: CASSYSRTGEAFF; cdr3_nt: TGTGCCAGCAGTTACTCCCGGACAGGTGAAGCTTTCTTT
clone_size: NA; j_call: TRBJ2-3; v_call: TRBV7-3; d_call: TRBD1; cdr3_aa: CASSFPGQGPDTQYF; cdr3_nt: TGTGCCAGCAGCTTTCCCGGACAGGGGCCAGATACGCAGTATTTT
clone_size: NA; j_call: TRBJ2-3; v_call: TRBV6-5; d_call: TRBD2; cdr3_aa: CASSKGTSYSDTQYF; cdr3_nt: TGTGCCAGCAGTAAGGGGACTAGCTACTCAGATACGCAGTATTTT
clone_size: NA; j_call: TRBJ2-5; v_call: TRBV18; d_call: TRBD1; cdr3_aa: CASSPDRAETQYF; cdr3_nt: TGTGCCAGCTCACCGGACAGGGCGGAGACCCAGTACTTC
clone_size: NA; j_call: TRBJ1-2; v_call: TRBV30; d_call: TRBD1; cdr3_aa: CAWSVDRDTGYTF; cdr3_nt: TGTGCCTGGAGTGTAGACAGGGACACCGGCTACACCTTC
clone_size: NA; j_call: TRBJ2-5; v_call: TRBV5-1; d_call: TRBD2; cdr3_aa: CASSKTSGRETQYF; cdr3_nt: TGCGCCAGCAGCAAAACTAGCGGTCGGGAGACCCAGTACTTC
clone_size: NA; j_call: TRBJ2-7; v_call: TRBV5-1; d_call: NA; cdr3_aa: CASSQGQTYEQYF; cdr3_nt: TGCGCCAGCAGTCAAGGACAGACCTACGAGCAGTACTTC